Below, 21 T cell receptor beta chains from the same sample are listed, as sequenced in a study of T cells in Graves' hyperthyroidism and ophthalmopathy. Researchers took RNA transcripts and amplified the TCR beta CDR3 regions from them. With the HTBI primer set, the TCR CDR3 went through a first round of RT-PCR. TCRdb re-called the multiplex PCR reads with MiXCR, one entry per CDR3 protein. The table lists about 600,000 distinct CDR3 sequences, 16% of them singletons. Sequenced input: blood. The source is a woman in her forties with Graves' ophthalmopathy.

The V gene is TRBV5-1, the J gene TRBJ2-7, with D perhaps being TRBD1 or TRBD2 (6 bases each). Deletions cut 0 bases from V and 6 bases from J, with 13 bases between. Germline V lookup: CDR1 SGHRS, CDR2 YFSETQ. The CDR3 spans 14 residues. The CDR3 DNA reads TGCGCCAGCAGCTTGGGGACGGGGGCAGGCGAGCAGTACTTC. Residues: CASSLGTGAGEQYF.

This clonotype appeared many times. One end of the junction fails to match germline, which may point to a read error. The chain employs TRBV27 and TRBJ1-1, with no clear D. CDR1 and CDR2 from the germline V gene are MNHEY and SMNVEV (reference sequence). This CDR3 has 13 amino acids. Here the CDR3 reads CASSLSTNTEAFF. In nucleotides, the CDR3 is TGCGCCAGCAGCTTGAGTACGAACACTGAAGCTTTCTTT.

Ten or more counts support this clonotype. The V and J genes are TRBV6-1 and TRBJ2-3, with D possibly being TRBD1 or TRBD2 (5 bases each). The germline V and J ends were trimmed by 6 bases and 0 bases, with 13 bases remaining between them. Germline-derived CDR1 and CDR2 are MNHNS and SASEGT. The CDR3 covers 15 residues. CDR3 in amino acids: CASRYTGLSTDTQYF. The CDR3, as DNA: TGTGCCAGCAGGTATACAGGACTGAGCACAGATACGCAGTATTTT.

The rearrangement uses TRBV6-2 or TRBV6-3 and TRBJ1-6; D gene uncertain. Germline CDR1 and CDR2: MNHEY and SVGEGT. There are 13 residues in the CDR3. The germline V and J ends were trimmed by 10 bases and 1 base, with 8 bases remaining between them. The CDR3 is CATFGSYNSPLHF. CDR3 DNA sequence: TGTGCCACGTTTGGGTCCTATAATTCACCCCTCCACTTT.

This clonotype was recorded many times. The chain carries TRBV6-1 and TRBJ1-2; no clear D gene. CDR1 is MNHNS and CDR2 is SASEGT in the germline V gene. The V end was cut by 5 bases, the J end by 4 bases, with 11 bases between. The length of the CDR3 is 13 residues. The CDR3 is CASSYSPGYGYTF. CDR3 sequence (DNA): TGTGCCAGCAGTTATTCCCCCGGCTATGGCTACACCTTC.

This clonotype was picked up many times. The rearrangement uses TRBV3-1 and TRBJ1-1, with D uncertain. Germline loops: CDR1 LGHDT, CDR2 YNNKEL (reference sequence). Deletions cut 2 bases from V and 7 bases from J, with 11 bases between. The CDR3 is 13 amino acids. The CDR3 bases are TGTGCCAGCAGCCAAAACGTCCTCAATGAAGCTTTCTTT. Amino acids: CASSQNVLNEAFF.

Only a few counts were recorded for this clonotype. The chain is built from TRBV4-1 and TRBJ1-2; 7 positions match TRBD1. The germline V gene has CDR1 MGHRA and CDR2 YSYEKL. Trimming at V came to 0 bases and at J to 4 bases, leaving 2 bases not matched to a gene. CDR3 length equals 14 residues. The CDR3 nucleotides read TGCGCCAGCAGCCAAGATGGGGACAGCTATGGCTACACCTTC. As protein: CASSQDGDSYGYTF.

The chain combines TRBV19 with TRBJ2-1; 8 nucleotides agree with TRBD2. CDR1 and CDR2 (germline): LNHDA, SQIVND (reference sequence). V was clipped by 6 bases and J by 9 bases; unmatched bases: 7. CDR3 length equals 13 residues. The CDR3 DNA reads TGTGCCAGTAGACCTTTAGCGGGACGTGAGCAGTTCTTC. Its translation: CASRPLAGREQFF.

Comment on this clonotype: Relative to the germline gene, one junction end is altered; a read error may explain this. The J gene is TRBJ2-6, the V gene TRBV7-9; D is ambiguous. Germline assignment: CDR1 SEHNR and CDR2 FQNEAQ (reference sequence). This CDR3 has 15 residues. CDR3 nucleotides: TGTGCCAGCAACTTACAACTCTCTGGGGCCAACGTCCTGACTTTC. As protein: CASNLQLSGANVLTF.

The table lists this clonotype with a few counts. The chain combines TRBV7-9 with TRBJ2-2; D assignment may be TRBD1 or TRBD2 (5 bases each). Germline CDR1 reads SEHNR; CDR2 reads FQNEAQ (reference sequence). V was pared by 5 bases and J by 4 bases, with 11 bases between. CDR3 length: 14 residues. Here the CDR3 reads CASSQWDRTGELFF. CDR3 coding DNA: TGTGCCAGCAGCCAGTGGGACCGCACCGGGGAGCTGTTTTTT.

J is TRBJ1-2 and V is TRBV2, with D hard to call. The CDR3 is 12 amino acids. The V gene lost 1 base and the J gene lost 7 bases, with 7 bases spanning the gap. Germline V gene data show CDR1 as SNHLY and CDR2 as FYNNEI. The CDR3 loop is CASSEVRGGYTF. CDR3 DNA: TGTGCCAGCAGTGAAGTCCGGGGTGGCTACACCTTC.

This clonotype was detected a few times. The chain couples TRBV28 to TRBJ1-1; D call uncertain. V was shortened by 6 bases and J by 3 bases, with 11 bases between the two germline ends. Per germline, CDR1 MDHEN and CDR2 SYDVKM. This CDR3 is built from 13 residues. The CDR3 spells CASRYGEDTEAFF. The CDR3, as DNA: TGTGCCAGCAGGTATGGGGAGGACACTGAAGCTTTCTTT.

There are many counts of this clonotype. The chain combines TRBV30 with TRBJ1-2; no clear D. V lost 3 bases and J 13 bases, leaving 15 bases between the germline ends. This CDR3 is 11 amino acids long. The germline V gene has CDR1 GTSNPN and CDR2 SVGIG (reference sequence). Here the CDR3 reads CAWSPMASTTF. CDR3 bases: TGTGCCTGGAGCCCCATGGCGTCTACCACCTTC.

The chain has TRBV12-3 or TRBV12-4 and TRBJ1-1; no firm D call. CDR3 size: 11 residues. V was clipped by 8 bases and J by 13 bases, with 17 bases between them. The CDR3 DNA sequence: TGTGCCAGCCCACCGCCTCCCCGTCATTTCTTT. Its protein is CASPPPPRHFF.

This clonotype was seen many times. The chain joins TRBV20-1 to TRBJ2-3; TRBD1 aligns across 11 bases. After removal of 4 bases from V and 10 bases from J, the junction contained 4 bases not matched to a gene. CDR3 length: 12 residues. The germline CDR1 and CDR2 sequences are DFQATT and SNEGSKA (reference sequence). As DNA, the CDR3 is TGCAGTGCTATCCCGGGACAGGGGGCGCAGTATTTT. Its protein product is CSAIPGQGAQYF.

This clonotype was seen more than once but under ten times. The CDR3 DNA follows: TGTGCCAGCACCAACAGGGGAGGACAGACCCAGTACTTC. As protein: CASTNRGGQTQYF. The V call is TRBV3-1, the J call TRBJ2-5; a possible D gene is TRBD1 (7 bases). The V gene lost 7 bases and the J gene lost 6 bases, with 15 bases spanning the gap. Germline V gene lookup returns CDR1 LGHDT and CDR2 YNNKEL (reference sequence). This CDR3 has 13 amino acids.

The V gene is TRBV19, the J gene TRBJ2-1; 8 bases match TRBD2. The length of the CDR3 is 15 residues. Trimming removed 6 bases from V and 0 bases from J; junction bases left unmatched: 4. The germline V gene encodes CDR1 LNHDA and CDR2 SQIVND (reference sequence). The CDR3 loop is CASRVAGYSYNEQFF. CDR3 DNA sequence: TGTGCCAGTAGGGTAGCGGGGTACTCCTACAATGAGCAGTTCTTC.

This clonotype was picked up a small number of times. The chain uses TRBV5-5 and TRBJ1-2; TRBD1 matches at 9 bases. Germline CDR1 reads SGHKS; CDR2 reads YYEKEE (reference sequence). The CDR3 totals 17 residues. V lost 1 base and J lost 4; bases outside the gene matches: 11. The CDR3 DNA follows: TGTGCCAGCAGCTTGCTTGGGACAGGGAAAAGAAGCTATGGCTACACCTTC. Translation gives CASSLLGTGKRSYGYTF.

This clonotype has more than one count but fewer than ten. The gene calls are TRBV2 and TRBJ1-6; no clear D. The ends were cut back, 7 bases at V and 7 bases at J, with 17 bases in the middle. The CDR3 contains 15 residues. Looked up from germline, CDR1 is SNHLY and CDR2 is FYNNEI. CDR3 in DNA: TGTGCCAGCATAGCTGGTAATACCCGAAATTCACCCCTCCACTTT. It translates to CASIAGNTRNSPLHF.

This clonotype showed up many times. The chain couples TRBV12-3 or TRBV12-4 to TRBJ1-5, with 9 nucleotides matching TRBD1. The CDR3 runs 15 residues. The V segment lost 6 bases and the J segment 5 bases; nucleotides outside the gene matches: 8. CDR3 in amino acids: CASSPDRGLHQPQHF. CDR3 in DNA: TGTGCCAGCAGCCCCGACAGGGGGTTACATCAGCCCCAGCATTTT.

This clonotype was detected ten times or more. The chain carries TRBV2 and TRBJ1-5; 7 bases map to TRBD1. Germline CDR1 is SNHLY and CDR2 is FYNNEI. V was clipped by 5 bases and J by 6 bases; unmatched bases: 10. The CDR3 has 15 residues. The CDR3 sequence: CASSLTGDLAQPQHF. In DNA form, the CDR3 reads TGTGCCAGCAGTCTAACAGGGGATTTGGCTCAGCCCCAGCATTTT.